This T cell receptor beta chain was found in a study of cytomegalovirus exposure and HLA in healthy donors. Comments on this clone: The antigen is undetermined.

V was clipped by 7 bases and J by 3 bases; unmatched bases: 13. The CDR3 totals 16 residues. Germline CDR1 reads LNHDA; CDR2 reads SQIVND (reference sequence). PCR employed 60 Vbeta and 13 Jbeta primers. TCRdb's table, derived via immunoSEQ multiplex PCR, lists solely in-frame clones and lacks some. Of tens of thousands of clones in the sample, just over 65% were seen once. Overall study results and limits: The study listed around 150 cytomegalovirus-associated TCR beta chains. Across HLA loci, a later analysis found differing TCR association rates, with DRB1 most and HLA-C fewest. An observed cluster of highly shared sequence variants was recorded as a likely sequencing artifact.

The clonotype comes from a man between 25 and 39 years old in good health and CMV-seronegative. The sequencing sample was made of PBMCs. This sequence joins TRBV19 and TRBJ2-7, with 9 bases matching TRBD2. The CDR3 reads CASTPGGSGSYYEQYF. CDR3 bases: TGTGCCAGTACTCCTGGGGGTAGCGGGAGTTACTACGAGCAGTACTTC.